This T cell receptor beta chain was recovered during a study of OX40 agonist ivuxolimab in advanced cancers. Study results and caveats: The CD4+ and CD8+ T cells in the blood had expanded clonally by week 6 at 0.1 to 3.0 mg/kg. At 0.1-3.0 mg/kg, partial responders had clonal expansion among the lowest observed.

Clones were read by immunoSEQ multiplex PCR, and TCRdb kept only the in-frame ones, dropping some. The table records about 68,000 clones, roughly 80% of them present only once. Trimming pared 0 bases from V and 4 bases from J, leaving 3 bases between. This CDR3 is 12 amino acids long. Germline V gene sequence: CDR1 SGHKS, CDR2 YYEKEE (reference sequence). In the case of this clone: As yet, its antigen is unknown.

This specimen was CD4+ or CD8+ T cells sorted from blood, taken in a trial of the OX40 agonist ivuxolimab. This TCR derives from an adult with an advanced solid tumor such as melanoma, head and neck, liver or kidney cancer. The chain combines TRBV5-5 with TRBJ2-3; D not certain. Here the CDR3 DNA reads TGTGCCAGCAGCTTGGCCGCAGATACGCAGTATTTT. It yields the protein CASSLAADTQYF.